These T cell receptor beta chains were read from a single sample in a study of tumor and adjacent non-tumor tissue in lung cancer. TCRdb redid the calling of the multiplex PCR reads with MiXCR, one entry per CDR3 protein. The repertoire holds 110,000 or so distinct CDR3 sequences, with 60% to 70% as singletons. Sequenced input: distant non-tumor lung tissue. The receptors shown here come from a man aged 55 to 70 with non-small cell lung cancer. Each CDR3 is given with its conserved first and last residue. Fields, in order: clone size, J gene, D gene, V gene, CDR3 length, CDR3 protein, CDR3 DNA. The D gene is left open where the match is weak. Expanded clones are given a class, and other clones once, few, many or no size at all.

-	TRBJ2-1	TRBD2	TRBV12-3/TRBV12-4	14	CASCLTSGSNEHFF	TGTGCCAGCTGTTTGACTAGCGGGAGTAATGAGCATTTCTTC
-	TRBJ2-7	-	TRBV11-3	12	CANILDRKEQYF	TGTGCCAACATCTTAGATCGAAAGGAGCAGTACTTC
-	TRBJ1-6	-	TRBV6-1	14	CASNGVGHYSALHF	TGTGCCAGCAATGGGGTAGGCCATTATTCAGCCCTCCACTTT
-	TRBJ2-1	-	TRBV6-5	13	CASKIKMAGEHFF	TGTGCCAGCAAAATAAAGATGGCGGGTGAGCACTTCTTC
-	TRBJ2-1	-	TRBV29-1	15	CSVEASHSSYNEQFF	TGCAGCGTTGAGGCTAGTCATAGCTCCTACAATGAGCAGTTCTTC
-	TRBJ2-1	TRBD1	TRBV7-8	17	CASSLDHRDRVGNEQFF	TGTGCCAGCAGCTTGGACCACCGGGACAGGGTTGGCAATGAGCAGTTCTTC
-	TRBJ2-1	-	TRBV29-1	13	CSVDRVAYNEYFF	TGCAGCGTTGACAGGGTGGCCTACAATGAGTATTTCTTC
many	TRBJ1-1	-	TRBV20-1	15	CSASTIGLVNTEAFF	TGCAGTGCTTCCACGATCGGGCTCGTGAACACTGAAGCTTTCTTT
many	TRBJ2-5	-	TRBV12-3/TRBV12-4	19	CASSHNRGHTGDTRETQYF	TGTGCCAGCAGTCATAACAGGGGACATACGGGAGATACCAGAGAGACCCAGTACTTC
-	TRBJ2-5	-	TRBV11-2	13	CASNLDTKEIQYF	TGTGCCAGCAACTTAGACACTAAAGAGATCCAGTACTTC
-	TRBJ2-3	TRBD2	TRBV6-2/TRBV6-3	18	CVSSYSGLAAEGTDTQYF	TGTGTCAGCAGTTATTCAGGACTAGCGGCAGAAGGCACAGATACGCAGTATTTT
-	TRBJ2-1	TRBD2	TRBV6-2/TRBV6-3	20	CASSYSKRSSGTLLYNGQFF	TGTGCCAGCAGTTACTCGAAGCGTTCTAGCGGGACTCTTTTGTACAATGGGCAGTTCTTC
many	TRBJ1-5	TRBD1	TRBV4-1	15	CASSLGQGASQPQHF	TGCGCCAGCAGCCTCGGACAGGGGGCAAGTCAGCCCCAGCATTTT
-	TRBJ2-1	TRBD2	TRBV7-2	15	CSSSTGLAGSDEQFF	TGTTCCAGCAGCACCGGACTAGCGGGATCGGATGAGCAGTTCTTC
-	TRBJ2-4	TRBD2	TRBV20-1	17	CSAPGLAGGSATNIQYF	TGCAGTGCTCCGGGACTAGCGGGGGGATCCGCCACAAACATTCAGTACTTC
-	TRBJ2-1	TRBD2	TRBV29-1	15	CSVDVLAGAGNEQFF	TGCAGCGTTGATGTGTTAGCGGGAGCCGGTAATGAGCAATTCTTC
-	TRBJ2-5	-	TRBV6-5	15	CARSSLGEYQETQYF	TGTGCCAGGAGTTCCCTCGGCGAGTACCAAGAGACCCAGTACTTC
few	TRBJ2-5	TRBD1	TRBV19	15	CASSSGTGGQETQYF	TGTGCCAGTAGTTCGGGGACAGGAGGACAAGAGACCCAGTACTTC
many	TRBJ2-7	TRBD2	TRBV20-1	14	CSAEAGLGRYEQYF	TGCAGTGCGGAAGCGGGACTAGGACGGTACGAGCAGTACTTC
many	TRBJ1-2	TRBD1	TRBV14	16	CASSPRLTGGDYGYTF	TGTGCCAGCAGCCCACGCTTGACAGGGGGTGACTATGGCTACACCTTC
many	TRBJ1-1	TRBD1	TRBV6-1	13	CASMGQMNTEAFF	TGTGCCAGCATGGGACAGATGAACACTGAAGCTTTCTTT
-	TRBJ2-7	-	TRBV29-1	14	CSVGVRGPNYVQYF	TGCAGCGTTGGAGTCCGGGGACCGAACTACGTGCAGTACTTC
many	TRBJ2-5	-	TRBV29-1	15	CSVEEPGGYQETQYF	TGCAGCGTTGAAGAACCGGGGGGCTACCAAGAGACCCAGTACTTC
-	TRBJ1-1	TRBD1	TRBV5-6	16	CASSSDRGAENTGAFF	TGTGCCAGCAGCTCTGACAGGGGCGCAGAAAACACTGGAGCTTTCTTT
few	TRBJ2-1	-	TRBV30	13	CAWSGAVYNEQFF	TGTGCCTGGAGTGGGGCAGTCTACAATGAGCAGTTCTTC
many	TRBJ2-7	-	TRBV5-4	16	CASSLGGTFALYEQYF	TGTGCCAGCAGCTTGGGGGGGACGTTTGCCCTCTACGAGCAGTACTTC
-	TRBJ1-4	-	TRBV6-2/TRBV6-3	14	CVSSYPEGQKKLFF	TGTGTCAGCAGTTACCCGGAGGGGCAGAAAAAACTGTTTTTT
once	TRBJ2-1	TRBD2	TRBV2	11	CTSGARNEQFF	TGTACCAGCGGGGCTAGAAATGAGCAGTTCTTC
-	TRBJ1-2	-	TRBV4-3	15	CASSQGAPMGYGYTF	TGCGCCAGCAGTCAAGGGGCACCAATGGGCTATGGCTACACCTTC
-	TRBJ2-5	-	TRBV20-1	13	CSAPRWGQGTQYF	TGCAGTGCTCCACGATGGGGGCAAGGGACCCAGTACTTC
few	TRBJ2-3	-	TRBV20-1	14	CSALTQGSTDTQYF	TGCAGTGCCCTAACGCAGGGCAGCACAGATACGCAGTATTTT
few	TRBJ2-3	-	TRBV11-2	14	CASSKGVGPDTQYF	TGTGCCAGCAGCAAAGGAGTGGGTCCAGATACGCAGTATTTT
few	TRBJ2-3	TRBD2	TRBV7-9	15	CASSRSAGAQDMQYF	TGTGCCAGCAGCAGATCAGCGGGAGCCCAAGATATGCAGTATTTT
-	TRBJ1-1	TRBD1	TRBV6-6	16	CACSRPGQTMNTEAFF	TGTGCCTGCAGTAGACCGGGACAGACCATGAACACTGAAGCTTTCTTT
-	TRBJ1-1	-	TRBV11-1	15	CASSLASGGNTEAFF	TGCGCCAGCAGCCTTGCCAGTGGGGGAAACACTGAAGCTTTCTTT
once	TRBJ2-3	-	TRBV29-1	16	CSVEDLRQGSADTQYF	TGTAGCGTTGAAGATCTTCGGCAGGGGTCTGCAGATACGCAGTATTTT
-	TRBJ2-7	-	TRBV11-1	14	CASSLPGGAYGQYF	TGTGCCAGCAGCCTTCCAGGCGGCGCCTACGGGCAGTACTTC
many	TRBJ2-4	TRBD2	TRBV12-3/TRBV12-4	14	CASSFGSGKNIQYF	TGTGCCAGCAGTTTCGGTAGCGGGAAAAACATTCAGTACTTC
-	TRBJ2-7	TRBD1	TRBV10-3	15	CAIRTGQGASYEQYF	TGTGCAATCAGGACGGGGCAGGGGGCTTCCTACGAGCAGTACTTC
-	TRBJ2-2	-	TRBV5-1	12	CATSQNTGELFF	TGCGCCACCAGCCAGAACACCGGGGAGCTGTTTTTT
once	TRBJ2-2	-	TRBV5-4	15	CDSSRGGANTGELFF	TGTGACAGCAGCCGTGGAGGGGCGAACACAGGGGAGCTGTTTTTT
many	TRBJ2-5	-	TRBV11-3	15	CVSSQRSGLEETQYF	TGTGTCAGCAGCCAAAGGTCAGGGCTAGAAGAGACCCAGTACTTC
many	TRBJ1-6	TRBD1	TRBV6-1	19	CASSEGSGQAIIQNSPLHF	TGTGCCAGCAGTGAAGGGTCGGGACAGGCCATAATTCAGAATTCACCCCTCCACTTT
many	TRBJ2-1	TRBD1	TRBV6-6	13	CASGTGLFNEQFF	TGTGCCAGCGGGACAGGGTTATTCAATGAGCAGTTCTTC